The 24 T cell receptor beta chains in this list originate from one sample, sequenced in a study of cytomegalovirus exposure and HLA in healthy donors. Primers included in the PCR were 60 Vbeta and 13 Jbeta primers. Libraries were prepared by immunoSEQ multiplex PCR; TCRdb keeps only in-frame clonotypes and omits some of them. The table shows roughly 120,000 clones, with 55% to 80% occurring only once. Sequenced material: PBMCs. These receptors were obtained from a woman aged 30 to 39 in good health and CMV-seronegative.

This clone was counted only a few times. The chain combines TRBV7-6 with TRBJ1-5; 7 bases are shared with TRBD1. With 1 base clipped from V and 6 bases from J, the junction kept 0 bases outside the gene matches. The CDR3 spans 13 residues. The germline V gene encodes CDR1 SGHVS and CDR2 FNYEAQ. The CDR3 loop reads CASSLDRGQPQHF. The CDR3 DNA is TGTGCCAGCAGCTTAGACAGGGGTCAGCCCCAGCATTTT.

The rearrangement links TRBV27 to TRBJ1-5; 8 bases align to TRBD1. Germline CDR1 reads MNHEY; CDR2 reads SMNVEV (reference sequence). This CDR3 region has 15 residues. After removal of 6 bases from V and 7 bases from J, the junction contained 11 bases not matched to a gene. Here the CDR3 reads CASSPLGQGVQPQHF. CDR3 bases: TGTGCCAGCAGCCCCCTCGGACAGGGAGTCCAGCCCCAGCATTTT.

V usage is TRBV4-1 and J usage is TRBJ2-2; 9 bases match TRBD1. Germline assignment: CDR1 MGHRA and CDR2 YSYEKL. The junction had 13 bases not matched to a gene; V was cut back by 2 bases and J by 3 bases. This CDR3 has 19 residues. For the CDR3, the DNA is TGCGCCAGCAGCCAACAGGACAGGGGATTTTTACTTGACACCGGGGAGCTGTTTTTT. Protein product: CASSQQDRGFLLDTGELFF.

The chain couples TRBV5-4 to TRBJ2-3, with TRBD2 as a possible D gene (6 bases). The germline V gene encodes CDR1 SGHNT and CDR2 YYREEE (reference sequence). Trimming pared 3 bases from V and 0 bases from J, leaving 11 bases between. The CDR3 is made up of 15 amino acids. CDR3 bases: TGTGCCAGCAGCTCGGAGGGCTACAGCACAGATACGCAGTATTTT. This encodes CASSSEGYSTDTQYF.

To note about this clone: Other DNA sequences in the same sample also yield this CDR3. This chain links TRBV7-9 with TRBJ1-4, with 9 bases matching TRBD1. CDR1 and CDR2 (germline): SEHNR, FQNEAQ (reference sequence). With 5 bases clipped from V and 7 bases from J, the junction kept 5 bases outside the gene matches. CDR3 size: 14 residues. CDR3 residues: CASSLGQGGEKLFF. The CDR3 DNA reads as TGTGCCAGCAGCCTGGGACAGGGAGGTGAAAAACTGTTTTTT.

The rearrangement joins TRBV11-2 to TRBJ2-7; 16 bases match TRBD2. J lost 1 base, V lost 6 bases, and 12 bases had no gene match. The CDR3 has 19 amino acids. Germline CDR1 SGHAT, CDR2 FQNNGV. The CDR3 coding sequence is TGTGCCAGCAGTACAATGGTGGGACTAGCGGGAGGGCCTTCCTACGAGCAGTACTTC. It translates to CASSTMVGLAGGPSYEQYF.

CDR3 in DNA: TGTGCCAGCAGCCTCCAATTAGCGACTAGCACAGATACGCAGTATTTT. Its protein product is CASSLQLATSTDTQYF. This chain joins TRBV11-2 and TRBJ2-3; D is possibly TRBD2 (5 bases). The V gene lost 5 bases and the J gene lost 0 bases, with 15 bases spanning the gap. CDR3 size: 16 residues. Germline V gene lookup returns CDR1 SGHAT and CDR2 FQNNGV.

V and J are TRBV7-9 and TRBJ1-2; D not resolved. Germline CDR1 SEHNR, CDR2 FQNEAQ (reference sequence). CDR3 length: 14 residues. V lost 3 bases and J lost 8, with 16 bases in between. The CDR3 loop is CASSFGEAGGGYTF. CDR3 bases: TGTGCCAGCAGCTTCGGAGAGGCGGGAGGGGGCTACACCTTC.

The rearrangement joins TRBV6-5 to TRBJ1-2; 9 positions match TRBD1. The germline V gene has CDR1 MNHEY and CDR2 SVGAGI. The CDR3 is made up of 15 amino acids. Trimming at V came to 0 bases and at J to 3 bases, leaving 2 bases not matched to a gene. This CDR3 reads CASSYSGTGHYGYTF. DNA for the CDR3: TGTGCCAGCAGTTACTCTGGGACAGGGCACTATGGCTACACCTTC.

The chain couples TRBV11-3 to TRBJ2-7; 9 bases map to TRBD1. The CDR3 is 14 residues long. Germline CDR1 and CDR2: SGHNT and YENEEA. V shed 3 bases and J 6 bases; nucleotides not matched to a gene: 6. This chain's CDR3 is CASSLGQGSSEQYF. The CDR3 region has the DNA TGTGCCAGCAGCTTGGGACAGGGAAGTTCCGAGCAGTACTTC.

This chain uses TRBV28 with TRBJ1-1, with D unresolved. V lost 3 bases and J 1 base, leaving 9 bases between the germline ends. Germline CDR1 is MDHEN and CDR2 is SYDVKM. This CDR3 has 14 amino acids. The CDR3 region is CASSFPDTNTEAFF. In DNA, the CDR3 is TGTGCCAGCAGTTTCCCAGACACGAACACTGAAGCTTTCTTT.

The V call is TRBV7-2, the J call TRBJ2-7; 7 nucleotides match TRBD2. This CDR3 spans 15 amino acids. V gave up 1 base and J gave up 2 bases; unmatched junction bases: 5. CDR1 is SGHTA and CDR2 is FQGNSA in the germline V gene. CDR3 region: CASSLDRGSTYEQYF. The CDR3 DNA follows: TGTGCCAGCAGCTTAGACCGCGGGAGTACCTACGAGCAGTACTTC.

The chain links TRBV27 to TRBJ2-5; the match to TRBD1 covers 9 bases. The CDR3 spans 14 residues. J gave up 5 bases and V 3 bases, and 4 bases lay outside the gene matches. Germline V CDR1 and CDR2: MNHEY, SMNVEV (reference sequence). CDR3 amino acids: CASSLDRGWETQYF. In nucleotides, the CDR3 is TGTGCCAGCAGTTTGGACAGGGGATGGGAGACCCAGTACTTC.

The chain links TRBV11-2 to TRBJ2-7; 11 bases map to TRBD2. There are 15 residues in the CDR3. Per the germline V gene, CDR1 is SGHAT and CDR2 is FQNNGV. V lost 5 bases and J lost 2; bases outside the gene matches: 5. The CDR3 region has the DNA TGTGCCAGCAGCCTTAGCGGGAGGGCCACCTACGAGCAGTACTTC. Translating it yields CASSLSGRATYEQYF.

This clone occurred a few times. This chain links TRBV18 with TRBJ1-1; tentatively, D is TRBD1 (6 bases). The CDR3 covers 13 residues. V gave up 3 bases and J gave up 5 bases, with 10 bases separating them. The germline V gene encodes CDR1 KGHSH and CDR2 LQKENI. CDR3 bases: TGTGCCAGCTCACCGCAACAGGGAACTGAAGCTTTCTTT. Protein product: CASSPQQGTEAFF.

This chain connects TRBV2 to TRBJ1-5, with 9 bases aligning to TRBD1. V shed 6 bases, J shed 2 bases, and the junction held 8 bases outside the gene matches. The CDR3 is made up of 16 amino acids. CDR1 SNHLY and CDR2 FYNNEI come from the germline V gene. CDR3: CASRTTGGRGNQPQHF. CDR3 bases: TGTGCCAGCAGGACGACAGGGGGACGGGGCAATCAGCCCCAGCATTTT.

This clone was detected a few times. The chain is built from TRBV7-8 and TRBJ2-7; a weak D match, TRBD1 (6 bases). The V end lost 1 base, the J end lost 3 bases, and 13 bases lay between the germline ends. The germline CDR1 and CDR2 sequences are SGHVS and FQNEAQ. There are 15 residues in the CDR3. The CDR3 region has the DNA TGTGCCAGCAGCTTAGATTGGCAGGGGATCTACGAGCAGTACTTC. Translation gives CASSLDWQGIYEQYF.

The V call is TRBV5-1, the J call TRBJ2-3, with a weak D call TRBD2 (5 bases). The germline V and J ends were trimmed by 4 bases and 0 bases, with 15 bases remaining between them. The CDR3 length is 16 residues. The V gene's germline CDR1 is SGHRS and CDR2 YFSETQ. The CDR3 nucleotides are TGCGCCAGCAGCCAGGTGGGAGCGGATAGCACAGATACGCAGTATTTT. This sequence encodes CASSQVGADSTDTQYF.

This clone turned up a few times. V usage is TRBV27 and J usage is TRBJ2-5; D perhaps matches TRBD2 (5 bases). Trimming stripped 8 bases from V and 5 bases from J, with 15 bases between. The CDR3 is made up of 13 amino acids. In germline, CDR1 is MNHEY, CDR2 SMNVEV (reference sequence). In nucleotides, the CDR3 is TGTGCCAGCGCCCGGGGTGTCGGGGAGACCCAGTACTTC. This gives the protein CASARGVGETQYF.

This clone was counted between two and nine times. This sequence joins TRBV9 and TRBJ1-1; tentatively, D is TRBD1 (5 bases). V lost 3 bases and J lost 0, with 9 bases in between. Germline V CDR1 and CDR2: SGDLS, YYNGEE. The CDR3 consists of 14 residues. The CDR3 reads CASSAQGMNTEAFF. DNA of the CDR3: TGTGCCAGCAGCGCCCAGGGTATGAACACTGAAGCTTTCTTT.

J is TRBJ2-5 and V is TRBV29-1; D is possibly TRBD1 (6 bases). This CDR3 region has 14 residues. The ends were cut back, 1 base at V and 4 bases at J, with 13 bases in the middle. Germline V gene lookup returns CDR1 SQVTM and CDR2 ANQGSEA. Written as DNA, the CDR3 is TGCAGCGTTGAAGTGGTCCAGGGGCGAGAGACCCAGTACTTC. Protein product: CSVEVVQGRETQYF.

This clone came up once. V and J are TRBV28 and TRBJ1-6; no clear D. V was trimmed by 4 bases and J by 2 bases, leaving 9 bases between them. The CDR3 totals 15 residues. The germline V gene has CDR1 MDHEN and CDR2 SYDVKM. The CDR3 nucleotides read TGTGCCAGCAGTTCGGTGGGCGCCTATAATTCACCCCTCCACTTT. Protein product: CASSSVGAYNSPLHF.

The chain carries TRBV28 and TRBJ2-1, with 8 bases identical to TRBD2. The CDR3 loop spans 18 amino acids. V lost 5 bases, J lost 1 base, and 13 bases stayed unmatched. Germline V gives CDR1 MDHEN, CDR2 SYDVKM. The CDR3 DNA sequence: TGTGCCAGCAGTCGGAGGGAGCGGGAGTATTTATCCTACAATGAGCAGTTCTTC. Amino acids: CASSRREREYLSYNEQFF.

The J gene is TRBJ1-4, the V gene TRBV15; TRBD1 agrees at 8 bases. CDR1 and CDR2 (germline): LNHNV, YYDKDF (reference sequence). CDR3 size: 15 residues. The junction had 9 bases not matched to a gene; V was cut back by 5 bases and J by 7 bases. The CDR3 spells CATSGQGGPSEKLFF. DNA for the CDR3: TGTGCCACCAGCGGACAGGGCGGCCCGAGTGAAAAACTGTTTTTT.